Listed below are T cell receptor beta chains from one sample, sequenced in a study of beta chain features in type 1 diabetes. Assay used: immunoSEQ multiplex PCR; TCRdb lists only in-frame clones, some missing. This repertoire shows under 450,000 clones, roughly 13% found once; its top ten account for around 0.039%. The sequencing sample was made of naive CD4+ T cells from blood. Receptors originate from a man aged 25 to 40 in good health. CDR3s leave out the opening cysteine and the closing phenylalanine or tryptophan.

v_call,j_call,cdr3_aa
TRBV7-9,TRBJ2-3,ASSLALRGTDTQY
TRBV7-2,TRBJ2-3,ASSPGLPPTDTQY
TRBV9,TRBJ1-4,ASSVGPGGPRVGKLF
TRBV7-8,TRBJ2-7,ASSLEASGASYEQY
TRBV30,TRBJ2-5,AWSPGTGGWETQY
TRBV5-1,TRBJ1-6,ASSWDRLNSPLH
TRBV29-1,TRBJ2-3,SALHGSVADTQY
TRBV18,TRBJ1-1,ASSPDRTEAF
TRBV21-1,TRBJ2-5,ASSKRQGPEAAQY
TRBV30,TRBJ2-1,ARSVGLAGGPLF
TRBV19,TRBJ2-2,ASNPQIAGELF
TRBV7-2,TRBJ2-5,ASSLGFRLGETQY
TRBV30,TRBJ1-1,AWRRRGTGRNTEAF
TRBV27,TRBJ2-6,ASSSRGAGANVLT
TRBV6-5,TRBJ2-2,ASSGLTGELF
TRBV29-1,TRBJ2-2,SATAPWGELF
TRBV5-1,TRBJ1-1,ASSLEGGVTEAF
TRBV11-2,TRBJ2-7,ASSPRSLAGHSYEQY
TRBV7-8,TRBJ2-3,ASSLAQDTQY
TRBV14,TRBJ2-1,ASSPGARYLNEQF
TRBV9,TRBJ2-3,ASSASPRGDTQY
TRBV7-9,TRBJ1-6,ASSLSGPSNSPLH
TRBV4-3,TRBJ1-4,ASSQGTNEKLF
TRBV4-3,TRBJ2-2,ASSQVGATGELF
TRBV6-5,TRBJ2-5,ASSYSVSGFGAQY
TRBV27,TRBJ2-6,ASSILPDSGANVLT
TRBV7-2,TRBJ1-2,ASTQAPQTHYGYT
TRBV2,TRBJ1-2,ASSESQGVLGYT
TRBV7-6,TRBJ2-1,ASSLGTGHSNEQF
TRBV4-3,TRBJ2-3,ASSPSRRGGPTDTQY
TRBV5-1,TRBJ2-3,ASGEYTQY
TRBV18,TRBJ2-6,ASSPLARTSGANVLT
TRBV5-6,TRBJ1-4,ASSPREATNEKLF
TRBV7-2,TRBJ2-5,ASSPAGLQETQY
TRBV7-9,TRBJ1-5,ASSLEQGGNQPQH
TRBV4-1,TRBJ2-3,ASSHGPLGADTQY
TRBV5-1,TRBJ2-3,ASSGTGAYTTDTQY
TRBV30,TRBJ2-3,ASSGSTDTQY
TRBV2,TRBJ2-7,ASSEWDTLRVQY
TRBV29-1,TRBJ2-3,SVVGRATDTQY
TRBV9,TRBJ1-1,ASSVVSGREAF
TRBV4-3,TRBJ1-6,ASSQERGSPLH
TRBV7-6,TRBJ2-1,ASSLVAQREAPGQF
TRBV5-1,TRBJ2-1,ASSPIQNEQF
TRBV19,TRBJ2-1,ASRSGGDRNEQF
TRBV6-5,TRBJ1-2,ASSYSSGNYGYT
TRBV25-1,TRBJ1-1,ASSVLTGFYTEAF
TRBV7-9,TRBJ1-1,ASSLAGSGAGTEAF
TRBV25-1,TRBJ2-1,ASSEPERDQF
TRBV19,TRBJ2-5,ASSIDQGQARTQY
TRBV6-7,TRBJ2-1,ASGSGRGSNEQF
TRBV29-1,TRBJ2-5,SVDRGVETQY
TRBV9,TRBJ2-7,ASSLEGGGHEQY
TRBV2,TRBJ2-3,ASQPITDTQY
TRBV6-6,TRBJ1-4,ASSYRGYEKLF
TRBV7-8,TRBJ1-2,ASSLALRQGWGYGYT
TRBV19,TRBJ2-5,ASSASLGTQY
TRBV6-6,TRBJ2-5,ASRRVGETQY